Here is one T cell receptor beta chain with its context. The data originate from a study of blood T cell repertoires in COVID-19. Whole-study context: Material from acute and convalescent COVID-19 was sourced from the United States, Italy and Spain. PBMCs, B-cell-depleted T cells, or T cells were the source of the cDNA or gDNA that made up the material.

In the authors' methods: How many nucleated cells were present was estimated from reference gene primer amplification. Generated by immunoSEQ multiplex PCR, the TCRdb table keeps only in-frame clones and is missing some. The DNA was the basis for D and trimming; V, J and clone size are from that table. The sample has a few hundred thousand clones, around 87% seen once. Germline CDR1 KGHSH, CDR2 LQKENI. This CDR3 is built from 14 residues. V dropped 4 bases and J dropped 2 bases, with 11 bases sitting between them. The source of this sequence is a woman aged 70-85 years with active or convalescent COVID-19. The chain uses TRBV18 and TRBJ1-1, with TRBD1 as a possible D gene (6 bases). Sequences were obtained from peripheral blood. The CDR3 loop reads CASSRGQLNTEAFF. In nucleotides, the CDR3 is TGTGCCAGCTCACGCGGACAGCTAAACACTGAAGCTTTCTTT. The whole variable domain, remainder taken from reference TRBV18 and TRBJ1-1, is NAGVMQNPRHLVRRRGQEARLRCSPMKGHSHVYWYRQLPEEGLKFMVYLQKENIIDESGMPKERFSAEFPKEGPSILRIQQVVRGDSAAYFCASSRGQLNTEAFFGQGTRLTVV.